The clone carrying this TCR beta chain has more than one count but fewer than ten. Authors' processing steps: Estimated nucleated cell counts came from reference gene primer amplification. Sequencing was performed with immunoSEQ multiplex PCR; in TCRdb, only in-frame clones are kept and a portion is missing. The V and J calls and clone size come from that table; D and trimming were worked out from the DNA. The data hold under 35,000 clones, with about 88% observed a single time. This entry comes from a study of blood T cell repertoires in COVID-19. Study-wide context: Italy, Spain and the United States were the sources of the convalescent and acute COVID-19 samples. In each case, the material was cDNA or gDNA derived from T cells, B-cell-depleted T cells, or PBMCs.

Trimming left V 0 bases short and J 2 bases short, with 8 bases between. Germline assignment: CDR1 SGDLS and CDR2 YYNGEE. The CDR3 has 15 residues. This TCR was sampled from a woman in her forties or fifties with active COVID-19. The J gene is TRBJ1-4, the V gene TRBV9; D might be TRBD1 (5 bases). Sequencing was done on a sample of peripheral blood. Here the CDR3 reads CASSVGGVTNEKLFF. CDR3 nucleotide sequence: TGTGCCAGCAGCGTAGGGGGGGTTACTAATGAAAAACTGTTTTTT.